This entry concerns a single T cell receptor beta chain. The clone's antigen remains unknown. Base qualities are not recorded, but no much larger clone differs from it by a single base. Donors were a few dozen systemically healthy Caucasian individuals from Russia aged roughly 6 to 90 years. Approximately 10 milliliters of peripheral blood were collected from each donor into EDTA-treated Vacutainer tubes. Ficoll-Paque density-gradient centrifugation was used to isolate PBMCs, with at least 7 million per sample. Total RNA was extracted from PBMCs with Trizol reagent, with at least 6 micrograms obtained per sample. For every donor, an aliquot of PBMCs went through flow cytometry to measure the percentages of naive CD45RAhigh/CD27high T cells. These data originate in a study of blood T cells in healthy people across ages (dated by TCRdb to the mid-2010s). Some background on the complete study: In model experiments, template switching captured about one uniquely barcoded TCR beta cDNA molecule for every two T cells. To track age-related changes in TCR beta repertoire diversity, the study relied on deep sequencing normalized with unique cDNA molecular identifiers. Using the same blood draw, the study looked at two additional independent replicas of 1 million unique cDNA reads for two donors, one aged 18 to 30 and the other aged 80 or older. To avoid experimental bias, donors of different ages were spread randomly across the sequencing lanes. The donors were divided into four age groups: young (average about 16 years), middle-aged (about 40), aged (62) and long-lived (about 84). General study outcomes and caveats: Observed TCR beta diversity per million T cells fell roughly linearly with age, and a significant reduction was already apparent by age around 39. Because donor CMV infection status was unknown, age-related changes in expanded clonotypes were potentially confounded. Since profiling was done on bulk unsorted PBMCs, naive and antigen-experienced compartments could not be conclusively compared. The percentage of naive T cells measured by flow cytometry correlated strongly with observed TCR beta diversity. Compared with the aged group, more naive CD4+ T cells, fewer expanded clones and increased TCR diversity were shown by the long-lived group, suggesting age selection. Total diversity estimates from one million sequenced T cells were considered lower bounds and underestimates.

Receptor amplification or capture employed 5' RACE. A second PCR of about 6 to 11 cycles was performed with a sample-barcoded 5' primer and a J-beta primer mix. Each TCR beta cDNA molecule received a unique molecular identifier from a template-switch 5' adaptor carrying 12 random nucleotides. At least 3 million CDR3-containing paired-end reads were obtained from each sample. The Mint cDNA synthesis kit, primed by a TRBC-specific oligonucleotide, was used to synthesize first-strand cDNA from all RNA. After uracil-DNA glycosylase treatment, a first 18-cycle PCR used universal primers M1SS and BC2_uni_R on all cDNA. The authors' analysis ran thus. Normalization of each sample was performed by random selection of 1 million high-quality reads, each carrying a distinct molecular identifier. Reads with shared molecular identifiers were discarded instead of being binned into consensus sequences. MiTCR, with a Q25 quality threshold and the strictest error-elimination algorithm, was used for CDR3 identification, clonotype clustering and error correction. A nonparametric unseen species model with Euler transformation was used to estimate a lower bound on total TCR beta diversity. Starting from the raw public reads, TCRdb applied fastp trimming at Q25, assembled clones with MiXCR and retained in-frame beta chains. Merged by CDR3 protein, the rows form single entries marked with the most common genes and DNA. Here the V and J calls rest on TCRdb's processing, not on the authors' analysis. The table for this sample lists some 1,800,000 distinct CDR3 sequences; about two fifths of them were counted only once. The top ten clones comprise roughly 23% of the sample.

V loses 6 bases at its end and J loses 7 bases; junction bases beyond the gene matches: 6. Counted from cysteine to phenylalanine, this CDR3 has 14 amino acids. Of the read, only the CDR3 DNA is kept; its 42 bases are in frame from base 1. The clonotype comes from a human donor in good health. The chain employs TRBV12-3 or TRBV12-4 and TRBJ2-3, with 11 bases in between that match TRBD2. The sample was blood. The DNA reads TGTGCCAGCAGCCCGACTAGCGGGGATTATACGCAGTATTTT. It codes for CASSPTSGDYTQYF.